The next 7 T cell receptor beta chains were all read from a single sample in a study of T cell responses to AZD1222 COVID-19 vaccine. The method was immunoSEQ multiplex PCR; TCRdb's version includes in-frame clones alone and lacks a portion of them. The table records over 60,000 clones, roughly 91% of them present only once. This sample comprised peripheral blood, obtained on day 0 of AZD1222 vaccination. Receptor source: an adult in good health.

This sequence joins TRBV24-1 and TRBJ2-2; TRBD1 might be the D (5 bases). In germline, CDR1 is KGHDR, CDR2 SFDVKD. This CDR3 has 16 amino acids. The V and J ends lost 3 bases and 5 bases respectively, with 15 bases between them. For the CDR3, the DNA is TGTGCCACCAGTGATAGAAGGGCAGGGCGTACCGGGGAGCTGTTTTTT. It translates to CATSDRRAGRTGELFF.

The rearrangement links TRBV11-2 to TRBJ1-6; the D is unclear. The V and J ends lost 0 bases and 10 bases respectively, with 10 bases between them. CDR3 size: 14 residues. Germline V gives CDR1 SGHAT, CDR2 FQNNGV. DNA for the CDR3: TGTGCCAGCAGCTTAGACAGGACGGGATCACCCCTCCACTTT. This translates into CASSLDRTGSPLHF.

Written as DNA, the CDR3 is TGCGCCAGCAGAGGGGGTTCGGGGAACACTGAAGCTTTCTTT. As protein: CASRGGSGNTEAFF. The chain is built from TRBV5-1 and TRBJ1-1, with a weak D call TRBD1 (6 bases). The ends were cut back, 5 bases at V and 1 base at J, with 12 bases in the middle. Germline CDR1 is SGHRS and CDR2 is YFSETQ. The CDR3 is 14 amino acids.

V usage is TRBV18 and J usage is TRBJ2-7, with D possibly being TRBD2 (6 bases). V was clipped by 6 bases and J by 0 bases, with 15 bases between them. This CDR3 contains 15 residues. In germline, CDR1 is KGHSH, CDR2 LQKENI. CDR3 amino acids: CASSRFDGSSYEQYF. CDR3 coding DNA: TGTGCCAGCTCTCGTTTCGACGGGAGCTCCTACGAGCAGTACTTC. Combining the CDR3 with reference TRBV18 and TRBJ2-7 gives the whole variable domain NAGVMQNPRHLVRRRGQEARLRCSPMKGHSHVYWYRQLPEEGLKFMVYLQKENIIDESGMPKERFSAEFPKEGPSILRIQQVVRGDSAAYFCASSRFDGSSYEQYFGPGTRLTVT.

CDR3 amino acids: CAISEEENPSIYGYTF. The CDR3 DNA reads as TGTGCCATCAGTGAGGAGGAGAACCCATCGATTTATGGCTACACCTTC. The gene calls are TRBV10-3 and TRBJ1-2; D is unclear. The CDR3 contains 16 residues. CDR1 is ENHRY and CDR2 is SYGVKD in the germline V gene. Trimming removed 2 bases from V and 5 bases from J, with 18 bases in between.

The chain links TRBV6-6 to TRBJ1-4, with D unclear. V was shortened by 8 bases and J by 5 bases, with 6 bases between the two germline ends. The CDR3 has 11 residues. CDR1 and CDR2 from the germline V gene are MNHNY and SVGAGI (reference sequence). The CDR3 DNA sequence: TGTGCCAGCTTGGGGAATGAAAAACTGTTTTTT. This gives the protein CASLGNEKLFF.

The chain recombines TRBV3-1 (or the pseudogene TRBV3-2) with TRBJ2-1; D unresolved. The CDR3 has 16 amino acids. Germline values: CDR1 LGHDT, CDR2 YNNKEL (reference sequence). V was trimmed by 5 bases and J by 8 bases, leaving 22 bases between them. The CDR3 bases are TGTGCCAGCAGCTCACAACTCTTGATCACGACCGATGAGCAGTTCTTC. Its translation is CASSSQLLITTDEQFF.